This T cell receptor (beta chain) was identified in a study of cytomegalovirus exposure and HLA in healthy donors. Study conclusions and caveats: Sequencing artifact likely explains a cluster of highly shared sequence variants. Rarity marked most TCR sequences, yet some public TCRs occurred in many donors.

Note on this clone: The antigen remains unidentified.

The CDR3 totals 14 residues. The V and J ends lost 1 base and 14 bases, in that order; junction bases with no gene match: 10. Germline CDR1 reads MDHEN; CDR2 reads SYDVKM. With 60 Vbeta and 13 Jbeta primers, the PCR was carried out. Libraries were prepared by immunoSEQ multiplex PCR; TCRdb keeps only in-frame clonotypes and omits some of them. The sample has 100,000 to 150,000 clones, around 76% seen once. The donors were healthy bone marrow donors. The source material was PBMCs. The V gene is TRBV28, the J gene TRBJ2-4; 8 bases map to TRBD2. This TCR was sampled from a woman aged 45-65 years in good health and CMV-seronegative. The chain's CDR3 is CASSLSLSGSQEYF. The CDR3, as DNA: TGTGCCAGCAGTTTATCTCTAAGCGGGAGTCAGGAGTACTTC.